This T cell receptor (beta chain) was identified in a study of blood T cell repertoires in COVID-19. Germline loops: CDR1 SGHTA, CDR2 FQGNSA. V lost 5 bases and J lost 4; bases outside the gene matches: 18. The CDR3 is 19 amino acids. As handled by the study authors: Amplified reference gene primers provided the basis for estimating nucleated cell counts. Only in-frame clones appear in the TCRdb table, and some are missing; sequencing was by immunoSEQ multiplex PCR. V and J calls and clone size are given by that table; D and trimming were obtained from the DNA. The repertoire consists of about 180,000 clones, with 70% to 90% occurring once and the leading ten covering 7.5% to 10%.

V and J are TRBV7-2 and TRBJ2-2; 8 nucleotides agree with TRBD1. Sequenced input: peripheral blood. The TCR was taken from a woman older than 75 with acute or convalescent COVID-19. CDR3 region: CASSPLVVARTGRTGELFF. Written as DNA, the CDR3 is TGTGCCAGCAGCCCCCTCGTGGTCGCTCGGACAGGGCGCACCGGGGAGCTGTTTTTT. The whole variable domain, filled in from reference TRBV7-2 and TRBJ2-2, reads GAGVSQSPSNKVTEKGKDVELRCDPISGHTALYWYRQSLGQGLEFLIYFQGNSAPDKSGLPSDRFSAERTGGSVSTLTIQRTQQEDSAVYLCASSPLVVARTGRTGELFFGEGSRLTVL.